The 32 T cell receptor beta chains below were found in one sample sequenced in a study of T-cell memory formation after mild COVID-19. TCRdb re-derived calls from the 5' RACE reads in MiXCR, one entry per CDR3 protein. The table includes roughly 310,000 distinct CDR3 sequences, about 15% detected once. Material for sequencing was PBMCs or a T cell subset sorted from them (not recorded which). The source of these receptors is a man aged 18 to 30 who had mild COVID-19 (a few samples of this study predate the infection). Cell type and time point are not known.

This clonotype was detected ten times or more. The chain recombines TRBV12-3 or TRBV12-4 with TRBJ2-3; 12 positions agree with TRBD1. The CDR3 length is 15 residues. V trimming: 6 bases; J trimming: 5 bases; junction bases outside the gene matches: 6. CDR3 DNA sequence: TGTGCCAGCAGGGGCGGGACAGGGGGCTTAGATACGCAGTATTTT. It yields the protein CASRGGTGGLDTQYF.

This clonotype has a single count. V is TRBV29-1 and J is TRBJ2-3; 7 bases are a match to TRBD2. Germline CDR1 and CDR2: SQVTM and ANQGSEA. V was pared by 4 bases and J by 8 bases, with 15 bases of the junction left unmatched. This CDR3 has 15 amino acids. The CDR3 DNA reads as TGCAGCGTTGTGCCCTCCGGGGCTAGCGGAGGTACGCAGTATTTT. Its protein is CSVVPSGASGGTQYF.

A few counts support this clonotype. The CDR3 DNA follows: TGTGCCAGCAGCTTAGAGGGGGACTTTCGGAATGAGCAGTTCTTC. This encodes CASSLEGDFRNEQFF. This rearrangement joins TRBV7-2 to TRBJ2-1; D tentatively reads TRBD1 or TRBD2 (6 bases each). Germline loops: CDR1 SGHTA, CDR2 FQGNSA. The CDR3 is 15 amino acids. V lost 1 base and J lost 7, with 14 bases in between.

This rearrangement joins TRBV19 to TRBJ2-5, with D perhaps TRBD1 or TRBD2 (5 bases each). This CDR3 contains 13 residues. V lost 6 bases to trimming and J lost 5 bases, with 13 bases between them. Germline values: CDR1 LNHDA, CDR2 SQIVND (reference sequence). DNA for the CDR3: TGTGCCAGTAGGGGACGTCGACGGGAGACCCAGTACTTC. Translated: CASRGRRRETQYF.

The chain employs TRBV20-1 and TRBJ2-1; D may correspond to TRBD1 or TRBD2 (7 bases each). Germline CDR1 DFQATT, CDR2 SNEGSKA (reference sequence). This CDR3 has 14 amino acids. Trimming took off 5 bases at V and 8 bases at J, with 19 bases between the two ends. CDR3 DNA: TGCAGTGCTTCTGACAGGGAGGGACTCCATGAGCAGTTCTTC. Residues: CSASDREGLHEQFF.

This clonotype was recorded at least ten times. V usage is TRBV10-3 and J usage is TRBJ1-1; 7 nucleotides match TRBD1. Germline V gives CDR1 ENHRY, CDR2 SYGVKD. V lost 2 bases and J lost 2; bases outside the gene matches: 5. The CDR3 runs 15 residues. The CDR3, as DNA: TGTGCCATCAGTGAGAGCAGGGGGGGAAACACTGAAGCTTTCTTT. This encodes CAISESRGGNTEAFF.

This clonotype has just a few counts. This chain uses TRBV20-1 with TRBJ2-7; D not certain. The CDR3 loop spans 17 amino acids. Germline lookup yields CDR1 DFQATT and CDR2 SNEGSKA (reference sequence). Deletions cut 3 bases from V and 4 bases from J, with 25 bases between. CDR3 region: CSASNVGATSIGYEQYF. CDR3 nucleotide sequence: TGCAGTGCTAGTAATGTAGGCGCCACGTCCATTGGTTACGAGCAGTACTTC.

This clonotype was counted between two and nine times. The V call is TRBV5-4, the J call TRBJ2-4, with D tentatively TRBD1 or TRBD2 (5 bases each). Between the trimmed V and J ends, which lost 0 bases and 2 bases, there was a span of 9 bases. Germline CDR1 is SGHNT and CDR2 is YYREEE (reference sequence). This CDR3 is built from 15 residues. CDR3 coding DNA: TGTGCCAGCAGCTTGGGTGGGGGAACCAAAAACATTCAGTACTTC. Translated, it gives CASSLGGGTKNIQYF. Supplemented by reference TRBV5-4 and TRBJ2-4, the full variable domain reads ETGVTQSPTHLIKTRGQQVTLRCSSQSGHNTVSWYQQALGQGPQFIFQYYREEENGRGNFPPRFSGLQFPNYSSELNVNALELDDSALYLCASSLGGGTKNIQYFGAGTRLSVL.

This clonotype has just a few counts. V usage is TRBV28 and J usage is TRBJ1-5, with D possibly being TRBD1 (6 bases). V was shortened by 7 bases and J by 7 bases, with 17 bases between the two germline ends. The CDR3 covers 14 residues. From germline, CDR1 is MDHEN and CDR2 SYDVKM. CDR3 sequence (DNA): TGTGCCAGCACCACTCGGGGGGCCTGGCAGCCCCAGCATTTT. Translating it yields CASTTRGAWQPQHF.

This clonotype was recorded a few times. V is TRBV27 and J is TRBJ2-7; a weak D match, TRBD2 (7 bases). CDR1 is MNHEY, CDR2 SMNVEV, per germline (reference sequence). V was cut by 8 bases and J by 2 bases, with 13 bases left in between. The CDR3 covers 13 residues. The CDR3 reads CASAAGAPYEQYF. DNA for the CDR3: TGTGCCAGCGCTGCGGGGGCGCCCTACGAGCAGTACTTC.

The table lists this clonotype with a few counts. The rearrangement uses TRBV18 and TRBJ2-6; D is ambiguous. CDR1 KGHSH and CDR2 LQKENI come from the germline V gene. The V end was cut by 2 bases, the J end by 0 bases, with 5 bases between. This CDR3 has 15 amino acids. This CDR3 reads CASSPVISGANVLTF. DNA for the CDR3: TGTGCCAGCTCACCAGTAATCTCTGGGGCCAACGTCCTGACTTTC. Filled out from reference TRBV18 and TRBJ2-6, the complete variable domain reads NAGVMQNPRHLVRRRGQEARLRCSPMKGHSHVYWYRQLPEEGLKFMVYLQKENIIDESGMPKERFSAEFPKEGPSILRIQQVVRGDSAAYFCASSPVISGANVLTFGAGSRLTVL.

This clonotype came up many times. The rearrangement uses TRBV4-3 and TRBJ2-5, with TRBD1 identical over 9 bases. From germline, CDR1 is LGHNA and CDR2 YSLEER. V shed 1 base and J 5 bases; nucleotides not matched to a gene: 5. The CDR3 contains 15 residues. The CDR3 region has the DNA TGCGCCAGCAGCCAAGCCGGGACAGGGCCCGAGACCCAGTACTTC. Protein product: CASSQAGTGPETQYF.

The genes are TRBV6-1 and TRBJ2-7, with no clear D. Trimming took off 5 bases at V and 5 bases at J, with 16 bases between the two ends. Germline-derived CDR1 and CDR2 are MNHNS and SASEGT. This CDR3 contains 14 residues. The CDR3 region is CASSSTHSNHEQYF. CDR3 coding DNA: TGTGCCAGCAGTTCCACCCACAGTAACCACGAGCAGTACTTC.

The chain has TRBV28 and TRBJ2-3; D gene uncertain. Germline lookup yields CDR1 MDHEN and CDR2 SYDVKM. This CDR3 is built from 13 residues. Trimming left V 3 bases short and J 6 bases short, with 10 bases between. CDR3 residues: CASSFFVADTQYF. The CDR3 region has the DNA TGTGCCAGCAGTTTCTTCGTGGCTGATACGCAGTATTTT.

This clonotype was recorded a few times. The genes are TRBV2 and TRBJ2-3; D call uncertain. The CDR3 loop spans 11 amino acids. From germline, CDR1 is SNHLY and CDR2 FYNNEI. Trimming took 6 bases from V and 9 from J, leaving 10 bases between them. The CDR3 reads CASRSGPTQYF. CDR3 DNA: TGTGCCAGCAGATCGGGTCCAACGCAGTATTTT.

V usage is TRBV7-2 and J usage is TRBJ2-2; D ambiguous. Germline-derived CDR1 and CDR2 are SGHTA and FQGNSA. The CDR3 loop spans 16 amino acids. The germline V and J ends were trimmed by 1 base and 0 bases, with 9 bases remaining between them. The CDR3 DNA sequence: TGTGCCAGCAGCTTAGTTGGCGGCCCGAACACCGGGGAGCTGTTTTTT. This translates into CASSLVGGPNTGELFF. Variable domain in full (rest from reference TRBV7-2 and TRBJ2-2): GAGVSQSPSNKVTEKGKDVELRCDPISGHTALYWYRQSLGQGLEFLIYFQGNSAPDKSGLPSDRFSAERTGGSVSTLTIQRTQQEDSAVYLCASSLVGGPNTGELFFGEGSRLTVL.

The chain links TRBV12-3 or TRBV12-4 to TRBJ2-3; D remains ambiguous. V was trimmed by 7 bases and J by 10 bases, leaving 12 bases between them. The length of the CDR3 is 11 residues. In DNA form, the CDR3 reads TGTGCCAGCACCCTAGGCCCTTCGCAGTATTTT. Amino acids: CASTLGPSQYF.

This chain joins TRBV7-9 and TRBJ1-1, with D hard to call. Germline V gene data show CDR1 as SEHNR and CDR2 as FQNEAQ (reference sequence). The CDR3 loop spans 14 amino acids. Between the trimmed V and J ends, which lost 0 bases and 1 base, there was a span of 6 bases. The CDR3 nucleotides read TGTGCCAGCAGCTTAGCGCTAGCGAACACTGAAGCTTTCTTT. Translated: CASSLALANTEAFF.

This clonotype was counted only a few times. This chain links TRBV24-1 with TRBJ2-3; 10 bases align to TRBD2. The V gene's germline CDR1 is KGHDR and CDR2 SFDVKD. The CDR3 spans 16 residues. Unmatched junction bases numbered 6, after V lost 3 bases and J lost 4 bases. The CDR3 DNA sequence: TGTGCCACCAGTGATGTCAGCGGGGGGGCCGCAGATACGCAGTATTTT. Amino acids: CATSDVSGGAADTQYF.

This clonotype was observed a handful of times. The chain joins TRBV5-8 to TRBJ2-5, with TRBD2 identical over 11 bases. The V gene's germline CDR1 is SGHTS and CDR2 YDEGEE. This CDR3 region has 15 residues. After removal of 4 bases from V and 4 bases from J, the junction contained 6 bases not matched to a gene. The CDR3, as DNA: TGTGCCAGCAGCGATAGCGGGGGGGCCGGAGAGACCCAGTACTTC. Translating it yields CASSDSGGAGETQYF.

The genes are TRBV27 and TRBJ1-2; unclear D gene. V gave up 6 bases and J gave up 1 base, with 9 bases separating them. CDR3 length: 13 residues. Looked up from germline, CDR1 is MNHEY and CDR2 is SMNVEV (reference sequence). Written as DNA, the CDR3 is TGTGCCAGCAGGGCGGAACTTAACTATGGCTACACCTTC. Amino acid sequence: CASRAELNYGYTF.

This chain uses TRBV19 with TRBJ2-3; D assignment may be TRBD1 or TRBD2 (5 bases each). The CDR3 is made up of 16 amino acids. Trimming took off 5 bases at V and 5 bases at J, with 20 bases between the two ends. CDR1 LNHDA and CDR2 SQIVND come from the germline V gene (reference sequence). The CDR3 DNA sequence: TGTGCCAGTAGTGGGTCTCGAGGGGCACGGGGAGATACGCAGTATTTT. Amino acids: CASSGSRGARGDTQYF.

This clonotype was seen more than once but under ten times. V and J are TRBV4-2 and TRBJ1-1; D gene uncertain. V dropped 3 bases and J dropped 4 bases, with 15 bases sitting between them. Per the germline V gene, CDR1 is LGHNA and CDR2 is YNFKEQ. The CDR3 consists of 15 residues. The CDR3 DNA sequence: TGTGCCAGCAGCCAGCAACCGGGTTTAGGCACTGAAGCTTTCTTT. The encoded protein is CASSQQPGLGTEAFF.

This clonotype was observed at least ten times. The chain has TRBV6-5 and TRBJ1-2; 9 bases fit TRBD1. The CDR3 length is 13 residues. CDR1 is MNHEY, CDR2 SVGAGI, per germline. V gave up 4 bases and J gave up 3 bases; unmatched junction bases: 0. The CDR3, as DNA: TGTGCCAGCAGTTGGACAGGGGACTATGGCTACACCTTC. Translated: CASSWTGDYGYTF.

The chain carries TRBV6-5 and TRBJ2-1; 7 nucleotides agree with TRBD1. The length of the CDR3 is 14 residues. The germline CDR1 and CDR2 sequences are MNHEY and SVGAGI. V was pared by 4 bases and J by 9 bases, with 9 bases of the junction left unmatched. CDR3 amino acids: CASSSRQGGSEQFF. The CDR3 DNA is TGTGCCAGCAGTTCTAGACAGGGCGGTAGTGAGCAGTTCTTC.

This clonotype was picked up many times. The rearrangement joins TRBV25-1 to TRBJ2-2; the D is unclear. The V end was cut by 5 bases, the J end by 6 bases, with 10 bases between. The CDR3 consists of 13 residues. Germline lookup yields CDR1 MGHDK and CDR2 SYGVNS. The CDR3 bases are TGTGCCAGCAGTTCGGGCATCGCCGGGGAGCTGTTTTTT. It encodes CASSSGIAGELFF.

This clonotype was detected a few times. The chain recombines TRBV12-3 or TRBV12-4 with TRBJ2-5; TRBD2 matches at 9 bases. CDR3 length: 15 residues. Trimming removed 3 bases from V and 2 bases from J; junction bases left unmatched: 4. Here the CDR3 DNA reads TGTGCCAGCAGTTTGGGACTAGCTATACAAGAGACCCAGTACTTC. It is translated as CASSLGLAIQETQYF.

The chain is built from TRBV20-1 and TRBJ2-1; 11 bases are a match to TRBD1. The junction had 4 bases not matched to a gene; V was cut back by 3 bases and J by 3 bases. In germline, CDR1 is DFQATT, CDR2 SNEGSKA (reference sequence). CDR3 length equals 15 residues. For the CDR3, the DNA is TGCAGTGCTAGCGGACAGGGGGCGTACTACAATGAGCAGTTCTTC. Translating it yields CSASGQGAYYNEQFF.

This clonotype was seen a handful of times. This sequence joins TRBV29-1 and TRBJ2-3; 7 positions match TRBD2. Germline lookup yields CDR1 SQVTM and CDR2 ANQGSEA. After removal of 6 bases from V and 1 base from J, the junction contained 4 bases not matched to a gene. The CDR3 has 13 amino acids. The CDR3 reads CSVSLARTDTQYF. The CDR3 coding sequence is TGCAGCGTATCACTAGCGCGCACAGATACGCAGTATTTT.

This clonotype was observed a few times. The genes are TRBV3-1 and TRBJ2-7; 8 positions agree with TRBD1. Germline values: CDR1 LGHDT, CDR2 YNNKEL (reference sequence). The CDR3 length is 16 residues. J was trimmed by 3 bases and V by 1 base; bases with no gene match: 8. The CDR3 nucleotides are TGTGCCAGCAGCCAAGGCCACGGCAGGGGGCTCTACGAGCAGTACGTC. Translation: CASSQGHGRGLYEQYV.

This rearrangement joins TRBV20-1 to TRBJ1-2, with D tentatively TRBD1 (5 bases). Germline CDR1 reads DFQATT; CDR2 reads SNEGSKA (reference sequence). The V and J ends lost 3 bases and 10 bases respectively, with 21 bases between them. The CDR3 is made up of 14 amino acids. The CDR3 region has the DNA TGCAGTGCTAGCATGGTTTCAGGGTCATGGGACTACACCTTC. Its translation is CSASMVSGSWDYTF.

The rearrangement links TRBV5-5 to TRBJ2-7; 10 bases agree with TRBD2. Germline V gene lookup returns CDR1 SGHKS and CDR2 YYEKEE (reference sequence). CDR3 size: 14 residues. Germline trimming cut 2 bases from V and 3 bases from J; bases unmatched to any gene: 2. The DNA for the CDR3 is TGTGCCAGCAGCTTACTAGCGGGGAGCTACGAGCAGTACTTC. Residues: CASSLLAGSYEQYF.